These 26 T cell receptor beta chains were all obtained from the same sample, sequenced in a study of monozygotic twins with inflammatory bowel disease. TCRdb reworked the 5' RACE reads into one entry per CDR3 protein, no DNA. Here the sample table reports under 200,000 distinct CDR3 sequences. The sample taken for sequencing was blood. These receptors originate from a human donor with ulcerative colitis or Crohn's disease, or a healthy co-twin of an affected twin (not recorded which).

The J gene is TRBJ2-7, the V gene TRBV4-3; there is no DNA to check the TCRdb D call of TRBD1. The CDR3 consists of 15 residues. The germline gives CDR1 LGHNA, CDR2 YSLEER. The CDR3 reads CASSQDSSGAYEQYF.

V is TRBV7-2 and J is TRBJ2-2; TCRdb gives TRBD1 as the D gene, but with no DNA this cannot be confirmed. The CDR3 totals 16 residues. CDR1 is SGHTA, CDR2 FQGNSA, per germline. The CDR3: CASSFRATGGTGELFF.

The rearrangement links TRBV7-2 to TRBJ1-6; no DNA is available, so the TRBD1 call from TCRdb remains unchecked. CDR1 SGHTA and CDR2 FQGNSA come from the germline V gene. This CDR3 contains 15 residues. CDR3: CASSPGQGANSPLHF. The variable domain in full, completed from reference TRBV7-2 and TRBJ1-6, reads GAGVSQSPSNKVTEKGKDVELRCDPISGHTALYWYRQSLGQGLEFLIYFQGNSAPDKSGLPSDRFSAERTGGSVSTLTIQRTQQEDSAVYLCASSPGQGANSPLHFGNGTRLTVT.

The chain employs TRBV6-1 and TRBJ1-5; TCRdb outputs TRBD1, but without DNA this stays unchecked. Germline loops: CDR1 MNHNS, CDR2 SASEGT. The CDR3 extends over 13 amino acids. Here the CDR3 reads CASSGTGGQPQHF.

CDR3 sequence reads: CASRQGNSYEQYF. The V gene is TRBV5-8, the J gene TRBJ2-7; absent DNA, TCRdb's TRBD1 call cannot be checked. Germline-derived CDR1 and CDR2 are SGHTS and YDEGEE. This CDR3 is built from 13 residues.

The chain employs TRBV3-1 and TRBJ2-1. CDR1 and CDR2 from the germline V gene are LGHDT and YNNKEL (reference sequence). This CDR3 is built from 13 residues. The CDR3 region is CASRLRLGKEQFF.

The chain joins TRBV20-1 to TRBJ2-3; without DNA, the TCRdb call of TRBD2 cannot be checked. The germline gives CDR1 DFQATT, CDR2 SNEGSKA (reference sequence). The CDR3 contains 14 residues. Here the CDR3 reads CSARGTSGRDTQYF.

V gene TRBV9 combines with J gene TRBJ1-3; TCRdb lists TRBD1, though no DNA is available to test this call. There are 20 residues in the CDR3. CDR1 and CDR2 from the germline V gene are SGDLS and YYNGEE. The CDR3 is CASSVATGQDLDRSGNTIYF.

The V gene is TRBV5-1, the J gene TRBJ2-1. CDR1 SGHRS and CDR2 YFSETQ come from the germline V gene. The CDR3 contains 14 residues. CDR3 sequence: CASSLGIAYNEQFF.

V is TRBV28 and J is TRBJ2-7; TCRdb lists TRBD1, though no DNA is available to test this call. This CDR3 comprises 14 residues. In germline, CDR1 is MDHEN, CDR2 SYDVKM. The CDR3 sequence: CASKEETGEYEQYF.

The CDR3: CASSLSKGQFF. The chain has TRBV7-8 and TRBJ2-1. CDR1 and CDR2 from the germline V gene are SGHVS and FQNEAQ. CDR3 length: 11 residues. The entire variable domain, with the rest obtained from reference TRBV7-8 and TRBJ2-1, is as follows: GAGVSQSPRYKVAKRGQDVALRCDPISGHVSLFWYQQALGQGPEFLTYFQNEAQLDKSGLPSDRFFAERPEGSVSTLKIQRTQQEDSAVYLCASSLSKGQFFGPGTRLTVL.

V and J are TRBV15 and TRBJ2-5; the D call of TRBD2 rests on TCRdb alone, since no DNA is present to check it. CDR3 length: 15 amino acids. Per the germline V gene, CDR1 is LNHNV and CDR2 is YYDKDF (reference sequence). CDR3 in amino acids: CATKGGGGLKETQYF.

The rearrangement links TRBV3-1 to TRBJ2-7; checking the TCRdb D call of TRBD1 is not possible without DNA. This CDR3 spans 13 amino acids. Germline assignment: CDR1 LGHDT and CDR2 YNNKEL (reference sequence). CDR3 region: CASSQVQGGEQYF.

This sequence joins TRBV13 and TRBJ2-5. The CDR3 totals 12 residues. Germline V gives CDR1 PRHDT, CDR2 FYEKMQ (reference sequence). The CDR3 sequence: CASSQYQETQYF.

The CDR3 reads CSVARYNEQFF. This chain joins TRBV29-1 and TRBJ2-1; TCRdb indicates TRBD1, and absent DNA this call remains unverified. CDR1 is SQVTM and CDR2 is ANQGSEA in the germline V gene. This CDR3 is built from 11 residues.

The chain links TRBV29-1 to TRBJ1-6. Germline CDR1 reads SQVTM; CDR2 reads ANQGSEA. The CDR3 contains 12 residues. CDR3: CSVGENNSPLHF.

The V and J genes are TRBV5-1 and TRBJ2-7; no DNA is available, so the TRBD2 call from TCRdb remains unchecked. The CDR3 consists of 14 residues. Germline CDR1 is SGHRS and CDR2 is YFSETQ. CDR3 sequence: CASSFGGGSYEQYF.

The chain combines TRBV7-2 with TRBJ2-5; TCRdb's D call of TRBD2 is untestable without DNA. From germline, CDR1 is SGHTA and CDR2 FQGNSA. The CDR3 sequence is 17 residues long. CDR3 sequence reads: CASSSGLAMGREETQYF.

CDR3 in amino acids: CASIGATGELFF. The genes are TRBV28 and TRBJ2-2. This CDR3 has 12 amino acids. Per germline, CDR1 MDHEN and CDR2 SYDVKM.

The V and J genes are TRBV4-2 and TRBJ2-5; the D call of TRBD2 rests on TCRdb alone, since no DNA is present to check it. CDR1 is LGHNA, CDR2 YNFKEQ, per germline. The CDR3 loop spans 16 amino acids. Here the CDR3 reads CASSQAASGLQETQYF.

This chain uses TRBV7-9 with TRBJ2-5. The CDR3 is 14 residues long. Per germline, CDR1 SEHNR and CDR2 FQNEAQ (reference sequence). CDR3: CASSPDGNGETQYF. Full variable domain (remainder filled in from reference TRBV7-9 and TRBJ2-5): DTGVSQNPRHKITKRGQNVTFRCDPISEHNRLYWYRQTLGQGPEFLTYFQNEAQLEKSRLLSDRFSAERPKGSFSTLEIQRTEQGDSAMYLCASSPDGNGETQYFGPGTRLLVL.

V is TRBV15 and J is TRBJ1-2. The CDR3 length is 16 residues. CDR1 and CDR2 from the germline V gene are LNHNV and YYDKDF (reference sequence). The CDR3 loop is CATSFMGPSEGYGYTF.

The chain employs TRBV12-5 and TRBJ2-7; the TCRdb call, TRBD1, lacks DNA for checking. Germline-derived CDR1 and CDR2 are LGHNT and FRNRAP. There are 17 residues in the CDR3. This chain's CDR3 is CASGLVRGTGSSYEQYF.

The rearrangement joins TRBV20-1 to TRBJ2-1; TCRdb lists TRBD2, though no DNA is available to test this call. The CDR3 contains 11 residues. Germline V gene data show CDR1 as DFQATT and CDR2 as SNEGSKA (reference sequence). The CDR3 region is CSAGLRDEQLF.

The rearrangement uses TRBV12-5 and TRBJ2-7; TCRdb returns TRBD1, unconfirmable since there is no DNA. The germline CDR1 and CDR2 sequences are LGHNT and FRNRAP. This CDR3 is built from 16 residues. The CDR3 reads CASGSQGAGVRDEQYF.

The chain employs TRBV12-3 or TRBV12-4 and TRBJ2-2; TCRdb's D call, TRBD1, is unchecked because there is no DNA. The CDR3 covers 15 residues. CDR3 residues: CASSFGQGDTGELFF.